The present entry profiles one T cell receptor beta chain with its context. The antigen is undetermined. The data were obtained in a study of cytomegalovirus exposure and HLA in healthy donors. The study, taken as a whole, reports: The study carried out a later analysis of TCR beta sequences. It associated roughly 17,000 of them with specific HLA alleles at a false discovery rate of 0.05. In all likelihood, a cluster of highly shared sequence variants was a sequencing artifact. Researchers reportedly found TCR beta sequences accurately predicted most subjects' HLA-A and HLA-B alleles. Earlier results showed most TCR beta V segments being productive about 90% or about 30% of the time.

13 Jbeta primers and 60 Vbeta primers were used for the PCR. Assay used: immunoSEQ multiplex PCR; TCRdb lists only in-frame clones, some missing. The sample includes 100,000 to 150,000 clones, roughly 85% seen only once; the top ten take 3.6%. The V and J ends lost 4 bases and 6 bases respectively, with 18 bases between them. The V gene's germline CDR1 is SGHRS and CDR2 YFSETQ. The CDR3 covers 15 residues. The clonotype was recovered from a woman between 40 and 50 years old in good health and CMV-seropositive. The genes are TRBV5-1 and TRBJ2-3, with D possibly being TRBD1 (6 bases). Sequenced material: PBMCs. The CDR3 here is CASSARLGAGDTQYF. For the CDR3, the DNA is TGCGCCAGCAGCGCAAGGCTGGGGGCAGGGGATACGCAGTATTTT.